This T cell receptor (beta chain) was sequenced for a study of vaccination and CD4 T cells after COVID-19. Sequenced with the Oncomine TCR Beta short-read assay was DNA taken from cultured CD4+ T cells. From CD4+ T cells that had been cultured, genomic DNA was extracted. TCRdb processed the PCR reads anew with MiXCR; each CDR3 protein has one entry. The repertoire holds fewer than 10,000 distinct CDR3 sequences, with around a third as singletons. CDR1 is MNHEY and CDR2 is SVGEGT in the germline V gene. The germline V and J ends were trimmed by 2 bases and 7 bases, with 15 bases remaining between them. There are 14 residues in the CDR3. On this clonotype: Its antigen is not known.

The treatment denotes: approximately 9-day PBMC culture with coronavirus spike peptide pools or control peptides (ViraFEST assay). Harvesting of the unexposed donor's CD4+ T cells predated the COVID-19 pandemic (2011-2018). This chain joins TRBV6-2 or TRBV6-3 and TRBJ2-7, with D possibly TRBD2 on 5 matching bases. Material for sequencing was CD4+ T cells from blood, cultured in vitro. This clonotype originated in a human donor in good health. The CDR3: CASSYVVGEGEQYF. The CDR3 nucleotides read TGTGCCAGCAGTTACGTTGTCGGAGAGGGAGAGCAGTACTTC.